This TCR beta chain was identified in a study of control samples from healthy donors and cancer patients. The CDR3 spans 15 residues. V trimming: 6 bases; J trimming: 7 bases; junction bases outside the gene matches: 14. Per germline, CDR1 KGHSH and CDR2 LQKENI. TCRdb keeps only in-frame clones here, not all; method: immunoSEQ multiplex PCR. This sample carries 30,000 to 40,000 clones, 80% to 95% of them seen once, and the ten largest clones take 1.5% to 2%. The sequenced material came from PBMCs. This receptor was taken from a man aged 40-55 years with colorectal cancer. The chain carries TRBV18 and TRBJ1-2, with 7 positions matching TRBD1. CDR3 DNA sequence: TGTGCCAGCTCGCCCGGTACAGGGGATCTTTTTGGCTACACCTTC. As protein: CASSPGTGDLFGYTF.